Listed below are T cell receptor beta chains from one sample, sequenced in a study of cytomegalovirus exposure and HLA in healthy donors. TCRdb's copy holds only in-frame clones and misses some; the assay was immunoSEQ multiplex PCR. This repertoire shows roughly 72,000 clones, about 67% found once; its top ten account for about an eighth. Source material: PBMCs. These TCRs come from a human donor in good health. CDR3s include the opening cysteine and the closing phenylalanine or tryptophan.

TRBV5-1 CASSLLAATNEKLFF
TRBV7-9 CASSQEPNTIYF
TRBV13 CASSAQTGTSGTASYEQYF
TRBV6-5 CASKTGESNQPQHF
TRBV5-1 CASSLGELAGGWETQYF
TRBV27 CASSLRQTYTEAFF
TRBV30 CAWSVQPGVIGAFF
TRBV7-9 CASSTLGRNTGELFF
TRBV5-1 CASGPGTGGRSSYNEQFF
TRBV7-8 CASSTRQGSSGNTIYF
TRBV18 CASSSSGTGFKNEQFF
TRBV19 CASSGTGGLRWVEAFF
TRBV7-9 CASSSKTEQYF